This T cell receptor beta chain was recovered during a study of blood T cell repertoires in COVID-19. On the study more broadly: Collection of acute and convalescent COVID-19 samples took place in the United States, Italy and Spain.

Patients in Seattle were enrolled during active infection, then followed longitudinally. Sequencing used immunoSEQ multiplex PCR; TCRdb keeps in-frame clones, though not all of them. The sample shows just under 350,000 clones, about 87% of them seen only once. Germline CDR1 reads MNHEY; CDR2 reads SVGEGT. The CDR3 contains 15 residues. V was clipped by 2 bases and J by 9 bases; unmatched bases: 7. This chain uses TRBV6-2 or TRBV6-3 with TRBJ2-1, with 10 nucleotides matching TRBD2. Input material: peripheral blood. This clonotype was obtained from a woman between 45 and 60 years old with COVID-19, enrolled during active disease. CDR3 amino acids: CASSYPPGLAVEQFF. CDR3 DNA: TGTGCCAGCAGTTACCCCCCCGGACTAGCGGTTGAGCAGTTCTTC.